These T cell receptor beta chains were read from a single sample in a study of identical twins. One entry per CDR3 protein results from TCRdb running MiXCR on the 5' RACE reads. Seen here are more than 600,000 distinct CDR3 sequences, 15% to 20% observed once, and the top ten hold 13%. These data were also filed under a second study, of T cells expressing NK-cell markers.

The sequencing sample was made of PBMCs. The receptor set was obtained from a woman aged 18 to 35 in good health. Both conserved end residues are part of each CDR3. A D gene is named only where the DNA matches it firmly.

V gene: TRBV28
J gene: TRBJ2-5
D gene: TRBD1
CDR3 protein: CASSLYRGSETQYF

V gene: TRBV15
J gene: TRBJ2-1
D gene: NA
CDR3 protein: CATSRAPTNEQFF

V gene: TRBV5-1
J gene: TRBJ1-4
D gene: NA
CDR3 protein: CASSSAKGSGVEKLFF

V gene: TRBV20-1
J gene: TRBJ2-3
D gene: TRBD2
CDR3 protein: CSASGGGSGTDTQYF

V gene: TRBV10-3
J gene: TRBJ2-5
D gene: NA
CDR3 protein: CATHRDVQETQYF

V gene: TRBV27
J gene: TRBJ2-7
D gene: TRBD1
CDR3 protein: CASSEAGTAYEQYF

V gene: TRBV25-1
J gene: TRBJ2-1
D gene: TRBD2
CDR3 protein: CASSAFSAGVGNEQFF

V gene: TRBV12-3/TRBV12-4
J gene: TRBJ1-4
D gene: TRBD1
CDR3 protein: CASRRGQGPIEKLFF

V gene: TRBV10-3
J gene: TRBJ1-5
D gene: NA
CDR3 protein: CAISESNRGSNQPQHF

V gene: TRBV7-6
J gene: TRBJ1-3
D gene: NA
CDR3 protein: CASSLAQGRPDTIYF

V gene: TRBV20-1
J gene: TRBJ2-7
D gene: TRBD2
CDR3 protein: CGSTRGGAREQYF

V gene: TRBV20-1
J gene: TRBJ1-1
D gene: NA
CDR3 protein: CSALTLNTEAFF

V gene: TRBV7-9
J gene: TRBJ2-7
D gene: NA
CDR3 protein: CASSSAFYEQYF

V gene: TRBV12-3/TRBV12-4
J gene: TRBJ2-1
D gene: NA
CDR3 protein: CASSTPYSEQFF

V gene: TRBV20-1
J gene: TRBJ2-1
D gene: NA
CDR3 protein: CSARRGSREQFF

V gene: TRBV5-1
J gene: TRBJ2-1
D gene: NA
CDR3 protein: CASSLVTGVNEQFF

V gene: TRBV14
J gene: TRBJ2-1
D gene: TRBD1
CDR3 protein: CASSLLLGQIGEQFF

V gene: TRBV9
J gene: TRBJ1-2
D gene: NA
CDR3 protein: CASSVDPLTRISYGYTF

V gene: TRBV7-9
J gene: TRBJ2-1
D gene: TRBD2
CDR3 protein: CASSLGSGSIREQFF

V gene: TRBV6-5
J gene: TRBJ2-5
D gene: TRBD1
CDR3 protein: CASSYSNPTGYGGTQYF

V gene: TRBV7-9
J gene: TRBJ1-1
D gene: NA
CDR3 protein: CASSLASTRTEAFF

V gene: TRBV12-3/TRBV12-4
J gene: TRBJ2-5
D gene: TRBD2
CDR3 protein: CASSSTSGGSQETQYF

V gene: TRBV12-3/TRBV12-4
J gene: TRBJ2-7
D gene: NA
CDR3 protein: CASSPGWGYEQYF

V gene: TRBV7-2
J gene: TRBJ1-5
D gene: NA
CDR3 protein: CASSLAPGGNQPQHF

V gene: TRBV11-1
J gene: TRBJ2-7
D gene: TRBD2
CDR3 protein: CASSPIRGGLAGGTYEQYF

V gene: TRBV3-1
J gene: TRBJ2-4
D gene: NA
CDR3 protein: CASSQGRYRDIQYF

V gene: TRBV5-1
J gene: TRBJ2-5
D gene: NA
CDR3 protein: CASSRGTSQETQYF

V gene: TRBV10-3
J gene: TRBJ2-1
D gene: TRBD2
CDR3 protein: CASLAGPSYNEQFF

V gene: TRBV7-6
J gene: TRBJ2-1
D gene: NA
CDR3 protein: CASSFRVLSEQFF

V gene: TRBV5-1
J gene: TRBJ2-1
D gene: NA
CDR3 protein: CASSLSVGGDSEQFF

V gene: TRBV5-1
J gene: TRBJ2-3
D gene: NA
CDR3 protein: CASSWGTSDTQYF

V gene: TRBV10-3
J gene: TRBJ2-2
D gene: TRBD2
CDR3 protein: CATSSGANTGELFF

V gene: TRBV9
J gene: TRBJ1-6
D gene: NA
CDR3 protein: CASSPAGTDNSPLHF

V gene: TRBV10-3
J gene: TRBJ2-4
D gene: TRBD2
CDR3 protein: CAISPGVAGGKNIQYF

V gene: TRBV5-1
J gene: TRBJ2-3
D gene: TRBD2
CDR3 protein: CASSSMGLAGTDTQYF

V gene: TRBV12-3/TRBV12-4
J gene: TRBJ2-1
D gene: NA
CDR3 protein: CASTLGGEQFF

V gene: TRBV6-1
J gene: TRBJ1-1
D gene: NA
CDR3 protein: CASRGTGTMNTEAFF

V gene: TRBV24-1
J gene: TRBJ2-5
D gene: NA
CDR3 protein: CATSGVDQETQYF

V gene: TRBV29-1
J gene: TRBJ1-1
D gene: NA
CDR3 protein: CSVQNLHMNTEAFF

V gene: TRBV30
J gene: TRBJ1-2
D gene: NA
CDR3 protein: CACPKRRQNYGYTF

V gene: TRBV14
J gene: TRBJ2-1
D gene: NA
CDR3 protein: CASSQDLRGQQFF

V gene: TRBV12-3/TRBV12-4
J gene: TRBJ1-1
D gene: TRBD1
CDR3 protein: CASSFMTGKNTEAFF

V gene: TRBV20-1
J gene: TRBJ2-1
D gene: TRBD2
CDR3 protein: CSAPRPSSGGNNEQFF

V gene: TRBV20-1
J gene: TRBJ2-2
D gene: TRBD2
CDR3 protein: CSAQLAGGNTGELFF

V gene: TRBV7-2
J gene: TRBJ2-4
D gene: NA
CDR3 protein: CASRHHGGGNIQYF

V gene: TRBV11-3
J gene: TRBJ2-7
D gene: NA
CDR3 protein: CASSLEEGGEQYF

V gene: TRBV20-1
J gene: TRBJ2-1
D gene: NA
CDR3 protein: CSARLRGRGLYNEQFF

V gene: TRBV15
J gene: TRBJ2-2
D gene: TRBD2
CDR3 protein: CATSGLGELFF